The 7 T cell receptor beta chains in this list originate from one sample, sequenced in a study of CD8+ T cells in alopecia areata. The authors extracted RNA and reverse transcribed it into cDNA as the sequencing template. Profiling relied on immunoSEQ multiplex PCR, and the TCRdb table lists in-frame clones only, not all of them. Here the sample spans 200,000 or so clones, 55% to 75% being singletons. Treatment specified: oral pan-JAK inhibitor, 5-10 mg twice daily. The sample consisted of CD4+ T cells sorted from blood, taken at week 24, from a patient treated with tofacitinib. The receptors were gathered from a human donor with alopecia areata.

This clone was found once. The rearrangement links TRBV23-1 to TRBJ1-5, with 7 bases lining up with TRBD1. TRBV23-1 carries the ORF label, with uncertain function. The CDR3 length is 17 residues. J was trimmed by 6 bases and V by 3 bases; bases with no gene match: 14. CDR3 amino acids: CASSHHHLQGRTQPQHF. The CDR3 DNA reads TGCGCCAGCAGTCATCACCATTTACAGGGGCGGACTCAGCCCCAGCATTTT.

V is TRBV6-5 and J is TRBJ1-5, with D hard to call. Germline CDR1 reads MNHEY; CDR2 reads SVGAGI. The V and J ends lost 6 bases and 6 bases respectively, with 9 bases between them. There are 12 residues in the CDR3. CDR3 DNA: TGTGCCAGCAGGCGCATGGGTCAGCCCCAGCATTTT. As protein: CASRRMGQPQHF.

This clone has only a few counts. The CDR3 sequence: CASSSASGSYEQYF. The DNA for the CDR3 is TGCGCCAGCAGCTCTGCTAGCGGCTCCTACGAGCAGTACTTC. V is TRBV5-1 and J is TRBJ2-7; 7 bases fit TRBD2. Germline CDR1 is SGHRS and CDR2 is YFSETQ. This CDR3 is built from 14 residues. The junction had 3 bases not matched to a gene; V was cut back by 3 bases and J by 0 bases. Complete variable domain (other parts from reference TRBV5-1 and TRBJ2-7): KAGVTQTPRYLIKTRGQQVTLSCSPISGHRSVSWYQQTPGQGLQFLFEYFSETQRNKGNFPGRFSGRQFSNSRSEMNVSTLELGDSALYLCASSSASGSYEQYFGPGTRLTVT.

The chain links TRBV4-1 to TRBJ2-6; D not certain. V lost 4 bases to trimming and J lost 4 bases, with 5 bases between them. CDR1 and CDR2 from the germline V gene are MGHRA and YSYEKL. CDR3 length: 13 residues. In DNA form, the CDR3 reads TGCGCCAGCAGCCGGACCGGGGCCAACGTCCTGACTTTC. Translating gives CASSRTGANVLTF.

The genes are TRBV29-1 and TRBJ2-1, with 10 bases aligning to TRBD2. The germline V gene has CDR1 SQVTM and CDR2 ANQGSEA. J was trimmed by 9 bases and V by 4 bases; bases with no gene match: 6. This CDR3 comprises 13 residues. CDR3 sequence: CSVVAGGLGEQFF. The CDR3 nucleotides read TGCAGCGTTGTAGCGGGGGGCCTTGGTGAGCAGTTCTTC.

The chain combines TRBV5-1 with TRBJ1-2; D is undetermined. Germline assignment: CDR1 SGHRS and CDR2 YFSETQ. The V gene lost 3 bases and the J gene lost 2 bases, with 11 bases spanning the gap. This CDR3 region has 14 residues. The DNA for the CDR3 is TGCGCCAGCAGCTCCTTGACGGAGAACTATGGCTACACCTTC. Its translation is CASSSLTENYGYTF.

CDR3 residues: CASSLSAGEANSPLHF. The CDR3 bases are TGTGCCAGCAGCTTATCCGCAGGGGAAGCTAATTCACCCCTCCACTTT. The chain combines TRBV7-6 with TRBJ1-6; D perhaps matches TRBD1 (6 bases). Germline-derived CDR1 and CDR2 are SGHVS and FNYEAQ. This CDR3 comprises 16 residues. V lost 2 bases and J 6 bases, leaving 14 bases between the germline ends.